The 5 T cell receptor beta chains in this list originate from one sample, sequenced in a study of CD4 and CD8 cells across lung adenocarcinoma regions. One entry per CDR3 protein, called by TCRdb with MiXCR from the PCR reads. The sample holds 5,500 to 7,500 distinct CDR3 sequences; under 55% are singletons and the top ten take under 20%. Sequencing input: CD8+ T cells from the center of a lung tumor. The source is a female donor with lung adenocarcinoma. The CD4 and CD8 labels of this study may be unreliable.

The J gene is TRBJ2-4, the V gene TRBV12-3 or TRBV12-4, with a possible D match to TRBD2 (7 bases). The end of the DNA aligns better with TRBJ2-5, so the J call may be wrong. The CDR3 is 14 amino acids. Written as DNA, the CDR3 is TGTGCGAGGAGTGGGGGGGGGGCCCGAGAGACCCAGTACTTC. Translated, it gives CARSGGGARETQYF.

The sample holds a few counts of this clonotype. The chain joins TRBV5-5 to TRBJ2-4; 12 bases match TRBD1. V was clipped by 4 bases and J by 9 bases; unmatched bases: 8. Germline V lookup: CDR1 SGHKS, CDR2 YYEKEE (reference sequence). The CDR3 consists of 15 residues. Here the CDR3 DNA reads TGTGCCAGCAGCCCCGGGACAGGGGGCGATGGCATTCAGTACTTC. Protein sequence: CASSPGTGGDGIQYF.

This clonotype has more than one count but fewer than ten. V is TRBV6-2 or TRBV6-3 and J is TRBJ2-1; weak D call: TRBD2 (5 bases). The CDR3 spans 13 residues. The ends were cut back, 6 bases at V and 5 bases at J, with 11 bases in the middle. Germline CDR1 MNHEY, CDR2 SVGEGT. Written as DNA, the CDR3 is TGTGCCAGCAGGGAGGACCAAAACAATGAGCAGTTCTTC. Translated: CASREDQNNEQFF.

As for this clonotype: One end of the junction does not line up with germline, which may come from a read error. This chain uses TRBV7-7 with TRBJ2-1; the match to TRBD1 covers 8 bases. The closer fit of TRBJ2-4 to the DNA end suggests the J call may be wrong. The CDR3 is 23 amino acids. Per germline, CDR1 SSHAT and CDR2 FNYEAQ (reference sequence). CDR3 coding DNA: TGTGCTAGCAGCTTAGCCTCGAGAAGGACCGGGACAGGCCTATCTCTAGCCAAAAACATTCAGTACTTC. Residues: CASSLASRRTGTGLSLAKNIQYF.

This clonotype was recorded once. The junction shows a germline mismatch at one end, possibly a read error. The chain carries TRBV10-3 and TRBJ2-3, with D possibly matching TRBD1 (7 bases). The J call may be mistaken, given a closer DNA end match to TRBJ2-5. Germline V gene sequence: CDR1 ENHRY, CDR2 SYGVKD. The CDR3 has 15 residues. The CDR3 spells CAAGLGGRDQDTQYF. The CDR3 DNA reads as TGTGCCGCGGGGCTAGGGGGCAGAGACCAAGATACCCAGTACTTC.